This entry lists 5 T cell receptor beta chains sequenced from one sample in a study of T cell repertoires in cytomegalovirus infection. TCRdb recomputed calls from the reads with MiXCR, one row per CDR3 protein. The table includes over 90,000 distinct CDR3 sequences, approximately 15% detected once. The sequenced sample was PBMCs. The receptors here all came from a human donor in good health (CMV status not recorded). Some clones in this sample may be carry-over from other donors' samples.

The chain recombines TRBV2 with TRBJ2-5; possible D gene TRBD2, 7 bases. V gave up 6 bases and J gave up 5 bases, with 19 bases separating them. CDR1 SNHLY and CDR2 FYNNEI come from the germline V gene. CDR3 length: 15 residues. CDR3 in DNA: TGTGCCAGCAGCTTCCCTGGGGGGGCGCGGGAGACCCAGTACTTC. Translating it yields CASSFPGGARETQYF.

On this clonotype: The junction departs from germline at one end; a sequencing error may be responsible. The chain employs TRBV7-7 and TRBJ2-1; unclear D gene. CDR1 and CDR2 from the germline V gene are SSHAT and FNYEAQ (reference sequence). The CDR3 length is 13 residues. DNA for the CDR3: TGTGCTAGCAGCTTATGGGTAGGCGATGAGCAGTTCTTC. Residues: CASSLWVGDEQFF.

The gene calls are TRBV12-3 or TRBV12-4 and TRBJ1-2; no definite D call. CDR3 length equals 11 residues. Trimming left V 4 bases short and J 8 bases short, with 8 bases between. The CDR3 bases are TGTGCCAGCAGTTCGTGGAAGGGCTACACCTTC. Encoded protein: CASSSWKGYTF.

The CDR3 DNA reads TGTGCCAGCAGCCAACTTCAACAGGGGGCGGCTGGAAACACCATATATTTT. Amino acid sequence: CASSQLQQGAAGNTIYF. V and J are TRBV4-2 and TRBJ1-3; 9 bases align to TRBD1. V was pared by 2 bases and J by 2 bases, with 7 bases of the junction left unmatched. The CDR3 has 17 amino acids. Germline V gene sequence: CDR1 LGHNA, CDR2 YNFKEQ.

Remarks on this clonotype: One base away lies a much larger clone, so this may be a sequencing read error. The chain combines TRBV7-2 with TRBJ2-1; 7 positions agree with TRBD2. The CDR3 extends over 14 amino acids. In germline, CDR1 is SGHTA, CDR2 FQGNSA. J gave up 5 bases and V 2 bases, and 3 bases lay outside the gene matches. CDR3 in amino acids: CASSLWGGDNEQFF. The CDR3 bases are TGTGCCAGCAGCTTATGGGGGGGGGACAATGAGCAGTTCTTC.